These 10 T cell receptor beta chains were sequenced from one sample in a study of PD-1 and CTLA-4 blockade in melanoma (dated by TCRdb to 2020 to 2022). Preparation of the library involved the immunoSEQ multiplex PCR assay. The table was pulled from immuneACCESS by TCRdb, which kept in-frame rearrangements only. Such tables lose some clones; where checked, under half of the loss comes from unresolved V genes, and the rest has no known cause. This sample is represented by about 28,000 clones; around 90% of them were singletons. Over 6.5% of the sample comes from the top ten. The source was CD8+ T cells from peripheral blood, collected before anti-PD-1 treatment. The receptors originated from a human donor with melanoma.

This chain's CDR3 is CASSFGTGTNYGYTF. CDR3 nucleotide sequence: TGTGCCAGCAGTTTCGGGACAGGTACTAACTATGGCTACACCTTC. The rearrangement joins TRBV6-2 or TRBV6-3 to TRBJ1-2; 8 positions match TRBD1. The CDR3 contains 15 residues. The junction had 4 bases not matched to a gene; V was cut back by 4 bases and J by 0 bases. Germline V gene lookup returns CDR1 MNHEY and CDR2 SVGEGT.

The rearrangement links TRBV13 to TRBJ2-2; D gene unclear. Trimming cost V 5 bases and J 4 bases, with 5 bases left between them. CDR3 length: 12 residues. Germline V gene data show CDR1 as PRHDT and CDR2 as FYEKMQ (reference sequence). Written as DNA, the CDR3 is TGTGCCAGCAGCCCACTCACCGGGGAGCTGTTTTTT. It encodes CASSPLTGELFF.

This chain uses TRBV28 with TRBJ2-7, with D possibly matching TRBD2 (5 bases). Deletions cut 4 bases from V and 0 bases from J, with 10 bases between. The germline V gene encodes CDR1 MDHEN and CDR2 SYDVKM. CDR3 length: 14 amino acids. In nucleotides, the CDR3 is TGTGCCAGCAGTTCCCACCGGGACTCCTACGAGCAGTACTTC. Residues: CASSSHRDSYEQYF.

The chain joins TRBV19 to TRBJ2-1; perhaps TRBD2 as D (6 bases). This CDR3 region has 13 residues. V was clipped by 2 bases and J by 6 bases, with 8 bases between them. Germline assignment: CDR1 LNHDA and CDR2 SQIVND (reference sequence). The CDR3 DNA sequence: TGTGCCAGTAGTATAAGGGACTCCAATGAGCAGTTCTTC. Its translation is CASSIRDSNEQFF.

CDR3 loop: CASSETEAYNEQFF. As DNA, the CDR3 is TGTGCCAGCAGTGAAACAGAGGCGTACAATGAGCAGTTCTTC. This rearrangement joins TRBV25-1 to TRBJ2-1; D unresolved. Per the germline V gene, CDR1 is MGHDK and CDR2 is SYGVNS. Trimming cost V 2 bases and J 4 bases, with 9 bases left between them. The CDR3 length is 14 residues.

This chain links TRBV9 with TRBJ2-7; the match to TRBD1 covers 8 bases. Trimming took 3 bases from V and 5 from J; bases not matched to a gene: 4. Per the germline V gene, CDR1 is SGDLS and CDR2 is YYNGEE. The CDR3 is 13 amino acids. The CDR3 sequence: CASSDGTGHEQYF. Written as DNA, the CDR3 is TGTGCCAGCAGCGACGGGACAGGACACGAGCAGTACTTC.

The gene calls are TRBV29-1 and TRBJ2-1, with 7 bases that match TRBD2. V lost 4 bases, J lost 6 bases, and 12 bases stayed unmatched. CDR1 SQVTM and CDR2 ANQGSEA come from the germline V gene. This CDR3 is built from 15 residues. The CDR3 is CSVVLGGRRFNEQFF. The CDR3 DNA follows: TGCAGCGTTGTTCTGGGCGGGAGAAGGTTCAATGAGCAGTTCTTC.

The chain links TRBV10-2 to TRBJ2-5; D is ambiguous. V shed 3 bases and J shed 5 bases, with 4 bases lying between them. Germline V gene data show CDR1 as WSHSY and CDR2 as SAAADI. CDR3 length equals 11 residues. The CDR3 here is CASSDRETQYF. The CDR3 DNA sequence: TGCGCCAGCAGTGATCGGGAGACCCAGTACTTC.

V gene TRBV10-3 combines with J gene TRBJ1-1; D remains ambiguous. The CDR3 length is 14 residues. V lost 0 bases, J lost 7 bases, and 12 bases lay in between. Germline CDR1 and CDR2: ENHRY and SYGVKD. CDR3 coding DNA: TGTGCCATCAGTGAGTCGAACTCCCGGTTTGAAGCTTTCTTT. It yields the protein CAISESNSRFEAFF.

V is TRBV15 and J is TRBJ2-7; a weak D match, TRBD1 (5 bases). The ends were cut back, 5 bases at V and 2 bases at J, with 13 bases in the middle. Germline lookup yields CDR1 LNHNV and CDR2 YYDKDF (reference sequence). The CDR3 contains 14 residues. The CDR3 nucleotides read TGTGCCACCAGCCTACAGGTAGGACCCTACGAGCAGTACTTC. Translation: CATSLQVGPYEQYF.